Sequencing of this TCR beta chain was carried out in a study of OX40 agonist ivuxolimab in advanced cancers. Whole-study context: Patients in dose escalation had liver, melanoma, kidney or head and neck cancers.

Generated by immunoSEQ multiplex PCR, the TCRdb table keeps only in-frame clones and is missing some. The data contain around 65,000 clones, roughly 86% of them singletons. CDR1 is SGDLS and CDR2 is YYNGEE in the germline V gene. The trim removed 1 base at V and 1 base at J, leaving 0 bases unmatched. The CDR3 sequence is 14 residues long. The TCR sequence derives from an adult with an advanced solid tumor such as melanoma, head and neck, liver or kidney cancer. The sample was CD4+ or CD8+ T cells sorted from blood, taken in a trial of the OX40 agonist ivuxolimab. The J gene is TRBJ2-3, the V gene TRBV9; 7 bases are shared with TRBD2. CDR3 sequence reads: CASSVTSGTDTQYF. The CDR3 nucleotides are TGTGCCAGCAGCGTAACTAGCGGCACAGATACGCAGTATTTT.